These 9 T cell receptor beta chains share one sample of origin, sequenced in a study of HIV-infected patients and healthy controls. Reverse transcription used approximately 500 ng RNA and constant-region primers for alpha and beta. Alpha and beta chain libraries were made separately by chain-specific third strand synthesis with multiplexing indices. TCRdb re-called the 5' RACE reads through MiXCR, storing one row per CDR3 protein. There are under 5,000 distinct CDR3 sequences in the sample; around 9% occur only once, and around 41% lies in the top ten. Roughly three months, about 14 weeks, into antiretroviral therapy, follow-up blood was collected. Whole blood was used without fractionation, so all unsorted peripheral T cells were included. Sequenced here: blood, sampled during antiretroviral therapy. The source of these receptors is an adult with HIV infection.

This clonotype has at least ten counts. The chain combines TRBV2 with TRBJ1-1, with 7 bases that match TRBD1. J lost 1 base, V lost 4 bases, and 6 bases had no gene match. The germline V gene encodes CDR1 SNHLY and CDR2 FYNNEI. The CDR3 consists of 15 residues. CDR3 nucleotide sequence: TGTGCCAGCAGTGTCAGGGGGTCCGGGAACACTGAAGCTTTCTTT. Protein sequence: CASSVRGSGNTEAFF.

This clonotype was counted at least ten times. The chain couples TRBV7-9 to TRBJ2-5, with TRBD2 matching 15 bases. V was pared by 5 bases and J by 9 bases, with 4 bases of the junction left unmatched. Germline lookup yields CDR1 SEHNR and CDR2 FQNEAQ (reference sequence). CDR3 length: 14 amino acids. The CDR3 DNA reads as TGTGCCAGCAGCAGAGGACTAGCGGGGGGGCCCCAGTACTTC. As protein: CASSRGLAGGPQYF.

By proportion, this clonotype is medium-sized. The CDR3 sequence is CSASNPSISPHSTDTQYF. The CDR3 DNA is TGCAGTGCTAGTAATCCTAGCATATCCCCCCACAGCACAGATACGCAGTATTTT. This chain uses TRBV20-1 with TRBJ2-3, with D maybe TRBD2 (5 bases). V shed 3 bases and J shed 0 bases, with 22 bases lying between them. Germline lookup yields CDR1 DFQATT and CDR2 SNEGSKA (reference sequence). This CDR3 has 18 residues.

Within the sample, this clonotype is medium-sized. The J gene is TRBJ2-2, the V gene TRBV20-1; 7 bases align to TRBD2. Germline assignment: CDR1 DFQATT and CDR2 SNEGSKA (reference sequence). There are 17 residues in the CDR3. V shed 2 bases, J shed 0 bases, and the junction held 9 bases outside the gene matches. DNA for the CDR3: TGCAGTGCTAGACCCCCTGGGGGAGGGTCGAACACCGGGGAGCTGTTTTTT. Its translation is CSARPPGGGSNTGELFF.

This clonotype was seen repeatedly, ten times or more. The rearrangement uses TRBV11-2 and TRBJ2-3, with D perhaps TRBD2 (5 bases). This CDR3 has 14 amino acids. The V end lost 4 bases, the J end lost 0 bases, and 8 bases lay between the germline ends. Germline loops: CDR1 SGHAT, CDR2 FQNNGV. The CDR3 region is CASSSRLSTDTQYF. CDR3 in DNA: TGTGCCAGCAGCTCGCGACTAAGCACAGATACGCAGTATTTT.

This clonotype was picked up a small number of times. This sequence joins TRBV7-2 and TRBJ2-3; TRBD1 agrees at 8 bases. In germline, CDR1 is SGHTA, CDR2 FQGNSA. After removal of 5 bases from V and 2 bases from J, the junction contained 6 bases not matched to a gene. The CDR3 loop spans 15 amino acids. The DNA for the CDR3 is TGTGCCAGCAGCCCAGGGACAGGCGTCACAGATACGCAGTATTTT. It specifies CASSPGTGVTDTQYF.

This clonotype was picked up many times. CDR3 residues: CASSQEFVTSEQFF. DNA for the CDR3: TGTGCCAGCAGCCAAGAATTTGTTACGAGTGAGCAGTTCTTC. The rearrangement joins TRBV14 to TRBJ2-1, with D unresolved. CDR1 is SGHDN, CDR2 FVKESK, per germline. The CDR3 runs 14 residues. The V end lost 0 bases, the J end lost 9 bases, and 12 bases lay between the germline ends.

This clonotype is medium-sized by share. In DNA form, the CDR3 reads TGTGCCAGCAGCGCCGGGTACAATGAGCAGTTCTTC. As protein: CASSAGYNEQFF. The chain combines TRBV12-3 or TRBV12-4 with TRBJ2-1; D gene ambiguous. Trimming shortened V by 6 bases and J by 4 bases, and 7 bases separated the two germline ends. This CDR3 is 12 amino acids long.

In this sample, this clonotype is medium-sized. CDR3 in DNA: TGTGCCAGCAGCCGGGACAGGAATAATCAGCCCCAGCATTTT. This translates into CASSRDRNNQPQHF. The chain carries TRBV7-9 and TRBJ1-5, with 8 bases matching TRBD1. The CDR3 contains 14 residues. With 5 bases clipped from V and 4 bases from J, the junction kept 4 bases outside the gene matches. CDR1 SEHNR and CDR2 FQNEAQ come from the germline V gene (reference sequence). Full variable domain (remainder filled in from reference TRBV7-9 and TRBJ1-5): DTGVSQNPRHKITKRGQNVTFRCDPISEHNRLYWYRQTLGQGPEFLTYFQNEAQLEKSRLLSDRFSAERPKGSFSTLEIQRTEQGDSAMYLCASSRDRNNQPQHFGDGTRLSIL.